Each of the 9 T cell receptor beta chains below was sequenced from the same sample in a study of T cells in Graves' hyperthyroidism and ophthalmopathy. Authors of the study amplified TCR beta CDR3 regions from RNA transcripts. The study used the HTBI primer set for a first-round RT-PCR of the TCR CDR3. TCRdb itself ran the multiplex PCR reads through MiXCR, one entry per CDR3 protein. Seen here are around 580,000 distinct CDR3 sequences, about 45% observed once, and the top ten hold about 7.8%. Input material: peripheral blood or thyroid tissue (not recorded which). The receptor set was obtained from a woman aged 18-29 years with Graves' hyperthyroidism.

This clonotype occurred many times. The chain's CDR3 is CASSDRVRKTQYF. The CDR3 DNA reads TGTGCCAGCAGTGACAGGGTCCGGAAGACCCAGTACTTC. The rearrangement links TRBV12-3 or TRBV12-4 to TRBJ2-5; TRBD1 matches 7 bases. CDR3 size: 13 residues. V shed 5 bases, J shed 6 bases, and the junction held 6 bases outside the gene matches.

This sequence joins TRBV7-9 and TRBJ1-1; D is unclear. Germline V lookup: CDR1 SEHNR, CDR2 FQNEAQ (reference sequence). V was pared by 5 bases and J by 1 base, with 11 bases between. The CDR3 length is 14 residues. The CDR3 loop reads CASSLTVRNTEAFF. The CDR3 DNA reads as TGTGCCAGCAGCCTCACCGTCAGGAACACTGAAGCTTTCTTT.

This clonotype has a count of ten or more. This CDR3 is CASSRLGSGRSSYEQYF. The DNA of the CDR3 is TGTGCCAGCAGCCGCCTCGGAAGCGGGAGGAGCTCCTACGAGCAGTACTTC. This chain connects TRBV7-9 to TRBJ2-7, with TRBD2 matching over 9 bases. Per germline, CDR1 SEHNR and CDR2 FQNEAQ (reference sequence). There are 17 residues in the CDR3. V lost 5 bases to trimming and J lost 0 bases; unmatched junction nucleotides: 11.

Concerning this clonotype: A much larger clonotype is one base distant, so this may be a read error. The chain has TRBV5-1 and TRBJ2-7; TRBD2 agrees at 10 bases. CDR1 SGHRS and CDR2 YFSETQ come from the germline V gene. This CDR3 spans 18 amino acids. Trimming cost V 1 base and J 3 bases; bases outside gene matches: 13. CDR3 amino acids: CASSLLVVMASGSYEQYF. The CDR3 DNA is TGCGCCAGCAGCTTGCTAGTTGTAATGGCTAGCGGGAGCTACGAGCAGTACTTC.

This clonotype was counted ten times or more. The chain couples TRBV7-8 to TRBJ2-7; D is perhaps TRBD2 (5 bases). There are 14 residues in the CDR3. The germline CDR1 and CDR2 sequences are SGHVS and FQNEAQ. Trimming removed 5 bases at V and 0 bases at J, with 11 bases between. For the CDR3, the DNA is TGTGCCAGCAGCCCGATGGGGAGCTCCTACGAGCAGTACTTC. Translation gives CASSPMGSSYEQYF.

In this sample, this clonotype turned up many times. The chain has TRBV7-8 and TRBJ1-2; D unclear. With 2 bases removed from V and 2 bases from J, the gap between germline ends came to 9 bases. Germline V gene sequence: CDR1 SGHVS, CDR2 FQNEAQ. The length of the CDR3 is 14 residues. The CDR3 coding sequence is TGTGCCAGCAGCTTAATCGTCAGAAACTATGGCTACACCTTC. This sequence encodes CASSLIVRNYGYTF.

The chain uses TRBV27 and TRBJ1-5; D is undetermined. This CDR3 has 15 residues. Germline CDR1 MNHEY, CDR2 SMNVEV (reference sequence). The V end was cut by 1 base, the J end by 6 bases, with 13 bases between. CDR3: CASSLYSTQIQPQHF. In nucleotides, the CDR3 is TGTGCCAGCAGTTTATATTCTACGCAAATTCAGCCCCAGCATTTT.

The chain recombines TRBV7-6 with TRBJ2-7; 9 nucleotides line up with TRBD2. The germline gives CDR1 SGHVS, CDR2 FNYEAQ. The CDR3 is made up of 14 amino acids. The CDR3 reads CARDPASGAYEQYF. CDR3 DNA: TGTGCTAGAGATCCGGCTAGCGGGGCCTACGAGCAGTACTTC.

This chain uses TRBV7-2 with TRBJ2-7; TRBD2 agrees at 16 bases. This CDR3 region has 18 residues. Germline CDR1 SGHTA, CDR2 FQGNSA. The V gene end was trimmed by 3 bases and the J gene end by 6 bases; junction bases not matched to a gene: 11. The CDR3 coding sequence is TGTGCCAGCAGCTTTTTACCGGGACTAGCGGGAGGGCCGGGCGAGCAGTACTTC. It is translated as CASSFLPGLAGGPGEQYF.